This TCR beta chain was sequenced for a study of T cell repertoires and HLA-DP antigens. About the research overall: Donors were two male and one female, aged 18-to-29 to 60-to-69.

Each pre-culture CD4+ sample aimed for hundreds of thousands of T cell genomes at deep resolution. Data came from immunoSEQ multiplex PCR; TCRdb stores just in-frame clones and leaves some out. Of some 89,000 clones listed, approximately 89% are singletons. Germline-derived CDR1 and CDR2 are SGHNT and YYREEE (reference sequence). The CDR3 spans 14 residues. After removal of 5 bases from V and 5 bases from J, the junction contained 6 bases not matched to a gene. Study observations and caveats: Against both alloantigens, CD137+ clonality was similar, about 0.39. Naive and memory CD4+ repertoires were not analysed separately.

With respect to this clone: What it binds is not known.

The sample taken for sequencing was CD4+ T cells from PBMCs. V and J are TRBV5-4 and TRBJ1-4; 7 bases are a match to TRBD1. This sequence originates from a man between 45 and 60 years old in good health and CMV-seronegative. The CDR3 nucleotides are TGTGCCAGCAGGCGACAGGGAAGCAATGAAAAACTGTTTTTT. Its translation is CASRRQGSNEKLFF.